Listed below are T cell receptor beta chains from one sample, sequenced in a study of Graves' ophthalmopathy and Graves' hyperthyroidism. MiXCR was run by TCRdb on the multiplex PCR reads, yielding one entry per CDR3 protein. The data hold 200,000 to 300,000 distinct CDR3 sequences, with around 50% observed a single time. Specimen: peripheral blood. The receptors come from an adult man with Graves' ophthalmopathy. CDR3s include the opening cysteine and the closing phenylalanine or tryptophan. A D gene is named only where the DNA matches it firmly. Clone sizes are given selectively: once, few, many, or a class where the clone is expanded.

TGCAGTGCTAGCGGCCCTTGGAGTGGGGAGAACTATGGCTACACCTTC CSASGPWSGENYGYTF NA NA TRBJ1-2 TRBV20-1
TGTGCCAGCAGCTTCCAGTTCTCCGGCTACACCTTC CASSFQFSGYTF NA few TRBJ1-2 TRBV7-9
TGTGCCAGCAGACAACTAGCGGGAACCAGCGAAAAACTGTTTTTT CASRQLAGTSEKLFF NA NA TRBJ1-4 TRBV7-9
TGTGCCAGCAGTTTATCAGGGTCCCGGAGGTACGAGCAGTACTTC CASSLSGSRRYEQYF NA few TRBJ2-7 TRBV12-3/TRBV12-4
TGTGCCAGCAGTTTAGGGGCCCCACAGACAGGTCCTCTCCTCCACTTT CASSLGAPQTGPLLHF NA NA TRBJ1-6 TRBV6-6
TGTGCCAGCAGCCCAGTTGGGACAGATCAGCCCCAGCATTTT CASSPVGTDQPQHF TRBD1 once TRBJ1-5 TRBV7-2
TGCAGCGTTGACGAGACCTGGAACACTGAAGCTTTCTTT CSVDETWNTEAFF NA NA TRBJ1-1 TRBV29-1
TGTGCTAGTGGTTTGGAGTACGAGCAGTACTTC CASGLEYEQYF NA few TRBJ2-7 TRBV12-5
TGTGCCAGCAGTCGGACCACCGGGGAGCTGTTTTTT CASSRTTGELFF NA NA TRBJ2-2 TRBV7-3
TGTGCCAGCAGTTTGGGCAGGGAGGTTGGCTACACCTTC CASSLGREVGYTF NA NA TRBJ1-2 TRBV7-2
TGTGCCAGCAGCTTAGGACAGGGGGAGAACTATGGCTACACCTTC CASSLGQGENYGYTF TRBD1 many TRBJ1-2 TRBV7-8
TGTGCCAGCAGCTTGGGGACAGCGAACTACGAGCAGTACTTC CASSLGTANYEQYF TRBD1 NA TRBJ2-7 TRBV7-9
TGTGCCAGCAGCTTAACCCCCCCTCCGGTGAACACTGAAGCTTTCTTT CASSLTPPPVNTEAFF NA few TRBJ1-1 TRBV7-9
TGTGCCAGCATCGAGACCGGGACAGGGGGCCACTATGGCTACACCTTC CASIETGTGGHYGYTF TRBD1 few TRBJ1-2 TRBV6-6
TGTGCCAGCTCACCAACAGGGGGTAACTATGGCTACACCTTC CASSPTGGNYGYTF TRBD1 NA TRBJ1-2 TRBV2
TGTGCCAGCAGCCCGTGGGGACAGGGGGCGGCTTGGGGCTACACCTTC CASSPWGQGAAWGYTF TRBD1 few TRBJ1-2 TRBV14
TGTGCCAGCAGGTCGACCAGCGAGCAGTACTTC CASRSTSEQYF NA NA TRBJ2-7 TRBV6-5
TGTGCCAGCAGCCCCGGACCCAGGGGAAGGAATTCACCCCTCCACTTT CASSPGPRGRNSPLHF NA many TRBJ1-6 TRBV5-5
TGTGCCAGCAGTGACCTCGGGGGTTACGAGCAGTACTTC CASSDLGGYEQYF NA NA TRBJ2-7 TRBV2
TGTGCCAGCAGCGTAGGTGGCAGGGGGGAGACCCAGTACTTC CASSVGGRGETQYF TRBD1 NA TRBJ2-5 TRBV9